This TCR beta chain was observed in a study of siplizumab effects on memory and regulatory T cells. It was 80,000 to 100,000 TCR templates that were assayed per sample. Only in-frame clones appear in the TCRdb table, and some are missing; sequencing was by immunoSEQ multiplex PCR. Here the sample spans under 100,000 clones, around 90% being singletons. The sample holds a few counts of this clone. The antigen remains unidentified. Study findings and constraints: Naive T cells were seen as more diverse than memory cells and as major alloresponse contributors. Alloreactive sequences from unstimulated CD4+ memory cells fell significantly with siplizumab. Mappable alloreactive CD4+ clones averaged approximately 67% Treg-derived with siplizumab versus 26.9% in controls.

This CDR3 contains 16 residues. V lost 0 bases and J 1 base, leaving 12 bases between the germline ends. The germline gives CDR1 MNHEY, CDR2 SMNVEV (reference sequence). The TCR sequence derives from a human donor in good health. This chain uses TRBV27 with TRBJ1-1; no firm D call. The sequenced sample was Tregs sorted from blood. This CDR3 is CASSLSSREGNTEAFF. The CDR3 region has the DNA TGTGCCAGCAGTTTATCGAGTCGAGAGGGGAACACTGAAGCTTTCTTT.